This T cell receptor (beta chain) was found in a study of memory B cells and T cells in multiple sclerosis (dated by TCRdb to the late 2010s). Study-wide context: The study compared TCR beta repertoires of autoproliferating peripheral T cells with brain lesion-infiltrating T cells in multiple sclerosis patients. TCR sequencing included a couple of multiple sclerosis patients for whom either brain lesions at autopsy or brain-infiltrating cells from biopsy were available.

Autoproliferating (CFSEdim) and non-proliferating (CFSEhi) T cell fractions were sequenced separately after stimulus-free culture of CFSE-labeled PBMCs. Altogether, around 50 million CFSE-labeled PBMCs were kept in culture for six to eight days with no stimulus, after which the replicate wells were combined. PBMCs were labeled with roughly 0.5 uM CFSE and were cultured without exogenous stimuli in serum-free AIM-V medium. PBMCs were isolated by Ficoll density gradient centrifugation and cryopreserved before use. Using a FACSAria III, live 7-AAD-negative cells were sorted, then washed with PBS and stored frozen at -80 degrees C as dry pellets. A single count supports this clone. Its antigen is unknown. Base qualities are not recorded, but no much larger clone differs from it by a single base. TCRbeta CDR3 regions were amplified from extracted genomic DNA using the immunoSEQ Platform. The immunoSEQ assay used multiplex PCR together with high-throughput sequencing and a bioinformatics pipeline from the vendor. Under the source paper's analysis protocol: Non-productive sequences and CDR3s shorter than 4 amino acids were removed, and clonotype frequencies were recalculated per sample. In immunoSEQ Analyzer 2.0, shared clonotypes were identified as identical CDR3 amino acid, V gene and J gene sequences. To normalize repertoire overlap, the number of shared clonotypes was divided by the product of the two clone-set sizes and multiplied by 1000 to give arbitrary units. TCRdb took over this immuneACCESS table, retaining in-frame rearrangements with V and J assigned. Such tables are incomplete; in checked studies, under half of the missing clones stem from an unresolved V gene, and the remainder is unexplained. V, J and clone size are taken as reported in that table, and D and trimming were inferred from the DNA itself. The sample table holds roughly 45,000 clones, of which roughly 80% were seen once. About 1.1% of the sample comes from the top ten.

The germline V gene gives CDR1 as SGHRS and CDR2 as YFSETQ. V is clipped by 4 bases and J by 4 bases, and the sequence between their germline boundaries is 11 bases long. Reading from cysteine to phenylalanine, the CDR3 counts 14 amino acids. CDR3 DNA is the only sequence kept; it has 42 bases, read in frame from the first base. Here is what the overall study found, with its caveats: Clone-set sizes varied between compartments, which affected the numbers of shared clonotypes and made normalization necessary.

The receptor was isolated from a human donor with multiple sclerosis. This sequence uses TRBV5-1 and TRBJ1-4; no D gene can be assigned with confidence. The source material was PBMCs from blood kept in culture. CDR3 protein: CASSADGINEKLFF. The DNA is as follows: TGCGCCAGCAGCGCGGACGGAATTAATGAAAAACTGTTTTTT.